This T cell receptor beta chain is from a study of blood T cell repertoires in COVID-19. The wider study: Acute and convalescent COVID-19 samples came from the United States, Italy and Spain. T cells, B-cell-depleted T cells, or PBMCs supplied cDNA or gDNA.

The CDR3 consists of 12 residues. V was shortened by 6 bases and J by 7 bases, with 12 bases between the two germline ends. Germline V gene data show CDR1 as LGHNT and CDR2 as FRNRAP. Repertoires were generated with immunoSEQ multiplex PCR, while TCRdb's copy carries only in-frame clones and drops some. This sample has around 370,000 clones; 85% to 90% occur once, and the top ten carry approximately 7%. The sequencing sample was made of peripheral blood. V usage is TRBV12-5 and J usage is TRBJ2-5, with a possible D match to TRBD1 (6 bases). The source is a man between 18 and 29 years old with active or convalescent COVID-19. The CDR3 is CASGDSLRTQYF. CDR3 DNA: TGTGCTAGTGGGGACAGCCTCCGGACCCAGTACTTC.